This TCR beta chain was obtained from a study of identical twins. Comment on this clonotype: Its cognate antigen is unknown.

A single record per CDR3 protein comes from TCRdb applying MiXCR to the 5' RACE reads. The profile shows around 200,000 distinct CDR3 sequences, less than 9.5% of them singletons. CDR1 is SGDLS, CDR2 YYNGEE, per germline. Trimming took off 1 base at V and 6 bases at J, with 20 bases between the two ends. The CDR3 length is 17 residues. Regarding the study as a whole: Beta out-of-frame sequences showed weaker excess twin sharing. Insertion counts were lower in abundant cord blood beta clonotypes, a trend that memory repertoires did not show.

This TCR was sampled from a woman younger than 30 in good health. The rearrangement joins TRBV9 to TRBJ1-3; D perhaps matches TRBD1 (5 bases). Material: memory (CD45RO+) T cells sorted from blood. CDR3 sequence: CASSVIGDGRFSNTIYF. As DNA, the CDR3 is TGTGCCAGCAGCGTAATTGGGGACGGACGCTTCTCAAACACCATATATTTT.